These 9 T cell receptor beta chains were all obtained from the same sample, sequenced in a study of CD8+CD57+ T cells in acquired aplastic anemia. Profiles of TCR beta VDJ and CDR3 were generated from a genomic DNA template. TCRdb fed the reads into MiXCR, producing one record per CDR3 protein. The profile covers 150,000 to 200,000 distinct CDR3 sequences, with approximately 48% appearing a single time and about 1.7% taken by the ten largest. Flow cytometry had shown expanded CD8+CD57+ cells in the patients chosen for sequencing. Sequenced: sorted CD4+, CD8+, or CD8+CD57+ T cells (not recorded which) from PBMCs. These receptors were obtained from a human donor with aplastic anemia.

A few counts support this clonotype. In DNA form, the CDR3 reads TGTGCCAGCAGCATCTCACAGGGGATCTCAGTAGGACCCCTCCACTTT. Encoded protein: CASSISQGISVGPLHF. J is TRBJ1-6 and V is TRBV11-2; 7 bases fit TRBD1. This CDR3 has 16 amino acids. Germline CDR1 reads SGHAT; CDR2 reads FQNNGV. Germline trimming cut 5 bases from V and 12 bases from J; bases unmatched to any gene: 16.

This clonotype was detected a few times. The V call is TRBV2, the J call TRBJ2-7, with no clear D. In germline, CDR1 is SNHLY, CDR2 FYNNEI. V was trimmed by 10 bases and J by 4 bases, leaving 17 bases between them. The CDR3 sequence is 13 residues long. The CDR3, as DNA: TGTGCCACCAGAGGTTCAGCGAAGTACGAGCAGTACTTC. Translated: CATRGSAKYEQYF.

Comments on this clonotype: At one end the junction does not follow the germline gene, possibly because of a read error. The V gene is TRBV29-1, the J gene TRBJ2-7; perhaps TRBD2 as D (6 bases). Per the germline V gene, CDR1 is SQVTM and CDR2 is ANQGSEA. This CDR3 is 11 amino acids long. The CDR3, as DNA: TGCAGCGTTTGGGACTTTTACGAGCAGCACTTC. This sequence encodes CSVWDFYEQHF.

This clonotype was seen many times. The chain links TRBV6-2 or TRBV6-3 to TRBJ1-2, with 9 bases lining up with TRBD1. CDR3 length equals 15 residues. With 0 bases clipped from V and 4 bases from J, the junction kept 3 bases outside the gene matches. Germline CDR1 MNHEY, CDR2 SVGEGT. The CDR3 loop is CASSYSTGGRYGYTF. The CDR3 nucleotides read TGTGCCAGCAGTTACTCAACAGGGGGCCGCTATGGCTACACCTTC.

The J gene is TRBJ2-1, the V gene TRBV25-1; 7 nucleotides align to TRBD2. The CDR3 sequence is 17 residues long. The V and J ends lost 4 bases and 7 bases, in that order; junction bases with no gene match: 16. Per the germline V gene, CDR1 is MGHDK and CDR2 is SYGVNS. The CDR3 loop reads CASSVVNSGTNTNEQFF. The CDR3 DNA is TGTGCCAGCAGTGTCGTCAACAGCGGGACTAATACAAATGAGCAGTTCTTC.

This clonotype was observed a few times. The CDR3 DNA is TGTGCCACCAGCAGAGGAGGAACCTACGAGCAGTACTTC. It codes for CATSRGGTYEQYF. The chain combines TRBV15 with TRBJ2-7; D is ambiguous. V was trimmed by 1 base and J by 2 bases, leaving 6 bases between them. CDR3 size: 13 residues. Germline lookup yields CDR1 LNHNV and CDR2 YYDKDF (reference sequence).

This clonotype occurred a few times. The CDR3 here is CASTFSRDRQYSNQPQHF. CDR3 in DNA: TGTGCCAGCACTTTTTCCCGGGACAGACAATATAGCAATCAGCCCCAGCATTTT. The V gene is TRBV6-5, the J gene TRBJ1-5; 7 nucleotides align to TRBD1. The CDR3 has 18 residues. Losses at the gene ends were 7 bases for V and 0 bases for J; bases not matched to a gene: 15. CDR1 and CDR2 from the germline V gene are MNHEY and SVGAGI.

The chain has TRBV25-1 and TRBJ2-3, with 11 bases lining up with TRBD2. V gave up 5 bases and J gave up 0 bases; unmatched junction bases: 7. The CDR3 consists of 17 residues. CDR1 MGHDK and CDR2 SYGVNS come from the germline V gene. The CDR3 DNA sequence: TGTGCCAGCAGTCTAGCGGGGGGCGCCGCTAGCACAGATACGCAGTATTTT. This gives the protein CASSLAGGAASTDTQYF.

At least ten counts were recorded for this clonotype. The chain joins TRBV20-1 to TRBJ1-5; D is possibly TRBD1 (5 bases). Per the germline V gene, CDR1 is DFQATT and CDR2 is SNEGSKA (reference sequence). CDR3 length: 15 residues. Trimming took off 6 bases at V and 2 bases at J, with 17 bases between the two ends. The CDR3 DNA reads TGCAGTGCCCTCATCCCCGGGACCGGCAATCAGCCCCAGCATTTT. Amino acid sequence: CSALIPGTGNQPQHF.